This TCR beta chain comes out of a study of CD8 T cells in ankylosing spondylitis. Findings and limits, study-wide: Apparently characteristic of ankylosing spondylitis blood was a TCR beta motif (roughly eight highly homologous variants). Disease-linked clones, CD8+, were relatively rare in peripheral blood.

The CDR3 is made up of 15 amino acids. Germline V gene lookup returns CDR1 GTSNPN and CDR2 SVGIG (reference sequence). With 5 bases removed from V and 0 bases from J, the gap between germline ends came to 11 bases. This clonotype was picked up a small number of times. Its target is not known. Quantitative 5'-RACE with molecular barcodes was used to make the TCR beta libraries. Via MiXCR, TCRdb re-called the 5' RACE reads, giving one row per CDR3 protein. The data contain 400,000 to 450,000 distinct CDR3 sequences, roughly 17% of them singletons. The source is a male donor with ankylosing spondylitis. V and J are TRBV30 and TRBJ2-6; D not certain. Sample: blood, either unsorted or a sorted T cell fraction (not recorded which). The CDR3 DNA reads TGTGCCTGGGGTAGGCCGCGCTCTGGGGCCAACGTCCTGACTTTC. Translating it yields CAWGRPRSGANVLTF.